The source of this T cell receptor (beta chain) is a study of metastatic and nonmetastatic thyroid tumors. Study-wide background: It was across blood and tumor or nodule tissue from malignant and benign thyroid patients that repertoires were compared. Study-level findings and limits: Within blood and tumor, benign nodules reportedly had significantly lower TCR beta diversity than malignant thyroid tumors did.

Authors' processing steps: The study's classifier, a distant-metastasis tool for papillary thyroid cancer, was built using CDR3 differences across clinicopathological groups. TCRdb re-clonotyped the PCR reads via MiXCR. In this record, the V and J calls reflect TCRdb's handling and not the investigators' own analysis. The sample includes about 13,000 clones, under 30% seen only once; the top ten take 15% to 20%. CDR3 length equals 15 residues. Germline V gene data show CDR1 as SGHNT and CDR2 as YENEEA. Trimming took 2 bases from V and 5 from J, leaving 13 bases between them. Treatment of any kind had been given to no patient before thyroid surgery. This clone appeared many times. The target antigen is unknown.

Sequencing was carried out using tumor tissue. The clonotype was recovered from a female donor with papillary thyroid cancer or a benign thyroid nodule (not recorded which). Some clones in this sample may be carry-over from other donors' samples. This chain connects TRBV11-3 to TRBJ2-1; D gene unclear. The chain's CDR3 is CASSLRSDANNEQFF. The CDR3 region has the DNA TGTGCCAGCAGCTTAAGGTCGGACGCTAACAATGAGCAGTTCTTC.